These 20 T cell receptor beta chains originate from one sample sequenced in a study of T cell responses to AZD1222 COVID-19 vaccine. Repertoires were generated with immunoSEQ multiplex PCR, while TCRdb's copy carries only in-frame clones and drops some. Of 85,000 to 100,000 clones listed, roughly nine tenths are singletons. The sequenced sample was peripheral blood, obtained on day 0 of AZD1222 vaccination. The receptor source for this set is an adult in good health.

This clone was counted a few times. The CDR3 spells CASSFGTGDGSPLHF. CDR3 DNA sequence: TGTGCCAGCAGCTTCGGGACAGGGGATGGTTCACCCCTCCACTTT. This chain joins TRBV5-6 and TRBJ1-6, with TRBD1 identical over 10 bases. Trimming cost V 2 bases and J 9 bases; bases outside gene matches: 5. The V gene's germline CDR1 is SGHDT and CDR2 YYEEEE. CDR3 length: 15 amino acids.

This sequence joins TRBV11-2 and TRBJ1-2; possibly TRBD1 for D (5 bases). In germline, CDR1 is SGHAT, CDR2 FQNNGV. This CDR3 region has 17 residues. CDR3 residues: CATLILRDQNSDYGYTF. CDR3 DNA: TGTGCAACTCTCATTCTTCGGGACCAAAATTCAGACTATGGCTACACCTTC.

The V call is TRBV12-5, the J call TRBJ2-1; the D gene is possibly TRBD1 (5 bases). The CDR3 loop spans 12 amino acids. Germline CDR1 reads LGHNT; CDR2 reads FRNRAP. V lost 5 bases and J lost 8, with 10 bases in between. The CDR3 spells CASGPGSDEQFF. The CDR3 nucleotides read TGTGCTAGTGGTCCAGGGTCGGATGAGCAGTTCTTC.

The rearrangement uses TRBV5-1 and TRBJ1-6; a possible D gene is TRBD1 (5 bases). The V gene lost 7 bases and the J gene lost 7 bases, with 21 bases spanning the gap. The CDR3 extends over 16 amino acids. CDR1 is SGHRS, CDR2 YFSETQ, per germline. This CDR3 reads CASGAGTSQGNSPLHF. The CDR3, as DNA: TGCGCCAGCGGCGCCGGGACCTCACAAGGGAATTCACCCCTCCACTTT. The full variable domain, its missing parts supplied by reference TRBV5-1 and TRBJ1-6, is KAGVTQTPRYLIKTRGQQVTLSCSPISGHRSVSWYQQTPGQGLQFLFEYFSETQRNKGNFPGRFSGRQFSNSRSEMNVSTLELGDSALYLCASGAGTSQGNSPLHFGNGTRLTVT.

V and J are TRBV6-5 and TRBJ2-6, with D possibly called TRBD1 or TRBD2 (5 bases each). Trimming stripped 5 bases from V and 4 bases from J, with 12 bases between. The CDR3 has 15 amino acids. Germline V CDR1 and CDR2: MNHEY, SVGAGI. CDR3 residues: CASSPSGTGANVLTF. CDR3 nucleotides: TGTGCCAGCAGTCCCTCGGGGACGGGGGCCAACGTCCTGACTTTC.

The table lists this clone with a few counts. The J gene is TRBJ1-6, the V gene TRBV6-2 or TRBV6-3; D is unresolved. The CDR3 sequence is 15 residues long. Trimming removed 2 bases from V and 5 bases from J, with 10 bases in between. The V gene's germline CDR1 is MNHEY and CDR2 SVGEGT. The CDR3 spells CASSYPDRDNSPLHF. The CDR3 DNA sequence: TGTGCCAGCAGTTACCCGGACCGAGATAATTCACCCCTCCACTTT.

The genes are TRBV29-1 and TRBJ1-5; no reliable D call. The germline V gene encodes CDR1 SQVTM and CDR2 ANQGSEA. The CDR3 is 15 residues long. V was clipped by 4 bases and J by 4 bases, with 17 bases between them. The DNA of the CDR3 is TGCAGCGTTGGTGATGGGCTGCTAGGGAATCAGCCCCAGCATTTT. Protein sequence: CSVGDGLLGNQPQHF.

The chain has TRBV6-6 and TRBJ1-5; 10 nucleotides agree with TRBD1. The junction had 8 bases not matched to a gene; V was cut back by 5 bases and J by 4 bases. The germline V gene has CDR1 MNHNY and CDR2 SVGAGI (reference sequence). The CDR3 has 16 residues. The chain's CDR3 is CASSNPGTGENQPQHF. The DNA of the CDR3 is TGTGCCAGCAGTAACCCCGGGACAGGGGAAAATCAGCCCCAGCATTTT.

In this sample, this clone turned up a few times. The chain combines TRBV29-1 with TRBJ2-7; 7 nucleotides match TRBD1. The V segment lost 5 bases and the J segment 6 bases; nucleotides outside the gene matches: 13. The CDR3 consists of 14 residues. CDR1 and CDR2 from the germline V gene are SQVTM and ANQGSEA. Here the CDR3 DNA reads TGCAGCGTTATTTTCGGGACAGTTCTAGTCGAGCAGTACTTC. The encoded protein is CSVIFGTVLVEQYF.

The genes are TRBV9 and TRBJ1-4; the D is unclear. This CDR3 comprises 14 residues. The germline gives CDR1 SGDLS, CDR2 YYNGEE. The germline V and J ends were trimmed by 6 bases and 5 bases, with 14 bases remaining between them. CDR3 sequence (DNA): TGTGCCAGCAACTCAAACGGGGTAAATGAAAAACTGTTTTTT. It translates to CASNSNGVNEKLFF.

The J gene is TRBJ1-1, the V gene TRBV5-1; 8 positions agree with TRBD1. Germline loops: CDR1 SGHRS, CDR2 YFSETQ. J lost 2 bases, V lost 3 bases, and 9 bases had no gene match. The CDR3 contains 16 residues. The CDR3 DNA reads as TGCGCCAGCAGCTGGGGGGGCGGACAGGGAAACACTGAAGCTTTCTTT. Protein product: CASSWGGGQGNTEAFF.

The J gene is TRBJ2-7, the V gene TRBV11-2, with 12 positions matching TRBD2. The germline CDR1 and CDR2 sequences are SGHAT and FQNNGV. This CDR3 has 14 residues. V shed 5 bases and J 2 bases; nucleotides not matched to a gene: 1. For the CDR3, the DNA is TGTGCCAGCAGCCCTAGCGGGGGGGCCTACGAGCAGTACTTC. It codes for CASSPSGGAYEQYF.

CDR3 sequence: CASSIALNSPLHF. CDR3 bases: TGTGCCAGTAGTATAGCCCTTAATTCACCCCTCCACTTT. The V and J genes are TRBV19 and TRBJ1-6, with no clear D. The V gene lost 1 base and the J gene lost 6 bases, with 4 bases spanning the gap. This CDR3 is 13 amino acids long. The germline gives CDR1 LNHDA, CDR2 SQIVND (reference sequence).

The V call is TRBV7-8, the J call TRBJ2-3; the D gene is possibly TRBD2 (5 bases). CDR1 is SGHVS and CDR2 is FQNEAQ in the germline V gene. Trimming took 0 bases from V and 3 from J, leaving 7 bases between them. The CDR3 covers 14 residues. The CDR3 here is CASSLAGDTDTQYF. CDR3 nucleotides: TGTGCCAGCAGCTTAGCCGGGGATACAGATACGCAGTATTTT.

This rearrangement joins TRBV19 to TRBJ1-6; D is perhaps TRBD1 (5 bases). This CDR3 comprises 14 residues. Germline CDR1 reads LNHDA; CDR2 reads SQIVND (reference sequence). Trimming cost V 3 bases and J 7 bases, with 10 bases left between them. The CDR3 nucleotides read TGTGCCAGTAGTATGGTCTGGGGGAATTCACCCCTCCACTTT. It codes for CASSMVWGNSPLHF.

This chain connects TRBV30 to TRBJ1-1; D is unclear. This CDR3 has 15 residues. Germline lookup yields CDR1 GTSNPN and CDR2 SVGIG (reference sequence). The V and J ends lost 1 base and 0 bases respectively, with 12 bases between them. In DNA form, the CDR3 reads TGTGCCTGGAGTGCCTTTCAGGCTATGAACACTGAAGCTTTCTTT. It codes for CAWSAFQAMNTEAFF.

The genes are TRBV7-2 and TRBJ2-3; TRBD2 matches at 8 bases. The CDR3 is 17 amino acids. Germline lookup yields CDR1 SGHTA and CDR2 FQGNSA. V was clipped by 1 base and J by 4 bases; unmatched bases: 10. CDR3 protein: CASSLGPPGGPADTQYF. CDR3 nucleotide sequence: TGTGCCAGCAGCTTAGGACCCCCGGGGGGGCCGGCAGATACGCAGTATTTT.

This clone has just one count. The CDR3 loop is CASSSQYSYEQYF. The CDR3 region has the DNA TGTGCCAGCAGCTCCCAATACTCCTACGAGCAGTACTTC. The J gene is TRBJ2-7, the V gene TRBV11-2; no clear D. The V end was cut by 4 bases, the J end by 0 bases, with 7 bases between. The CDR3 is 13 amino acids. Germline V gene data show CDR1 as SGHAT and CDR2 as FQNNGV.

This clone was recorded only once. The CDR3 reads CASSLGPMDSNQPQHF. In nucleotides, the CDR3 is TGCGCCAGCAGCTTAGGACCAATGGATAGCAATCAGCCCCAGCATTTT. The chain has TRBV5-1 and TRBJ1-5, with D hard to call. The CDR3 spans 16 residues. Trimming took 2 bases from V and 0 from J, leaving 12 bases between them. CDR1 and CDR2 from the germline V gene are SGHRS and YFSETQ.

The rearrangement joins TRBV24-1 to TRBJ2-6; no clear D gene. The germline gives CDR1 KGHDR, CDR2 SFDVKD. The V end lost 4 bases, the J end lost 1 base, and 13 bases lay between the germline ends. The CDR3 extends over 17 amino acids. For the CDR3, the DNA is TGTGCCACCAGTGACTCCACCGCCGTTTCTGGGGCCAACGTCCTGACTTTC. Translating gives CATSDSTAVSGANVLTF.